The rows below give T cell receptor beta chains drawn from one sample of a study of blood T cell repertoires in COVID-19. TCRdb keeps only in-frame clones here, not all; method: immunoSEQ multiplex PCR. This table has around 76,000 clones, around 80% appearing once. What was sequenced was peripheral blood. These receptors were collected from a man in his fifties or sixties with COVID-19, enrolled during active disease. CDR3s include the opening cysteine and the closing phenylalanine or tryptophan. The order of the fields is V gene, D gene, J gene, clone size, CDR3 DNA, CDR3 protein. A D gene is named only where the DNA matches it firmly. For some rows the clone size is stated as once, few or many, or as a class when expanded; others skip it.

v_call: TRBV7-9
d_call: TRBD1
j_call: TRBJ2-3
clone_size: -
cdr3_nt: TGTGCCAGCAGCTTAGCCACAGGGGGCGCGGATACGCAGTATTTT
cdr3_aa: CASSLATGGADTQYF

v_call: TRBV2
d_call: -
j_call: TRBJ1-2
clone_size: -
cdr3_nt: TGTGCCAGCAGTGAACAGGGGATCTATGGCTACACCTTC
cdr3_aa: CASSEQGIYGYTF

v_call: TRBV11-3
d_call: -
j_call: TRBJ2-2
clone_size: -
cdr3_nt: TGTGCCAGCAGCTCCGAATCTGCAGGTCGGGAGCTGTTTTTT
cdr3_aa: CASSSESAGRELFF

v_call: TRBV29-1
d_call: TRBD2
j_call: TRBJ2-5
clone_size: -
cdr3_nt: TGCAGCGTTGAAGAATCCCCGACTAGCGGGAGACTCCACTTC
cdr3_aa: CSVEESPTSGRLHF

v_call: TRBV15
d_call: TRBD2
j_call: TRBJ2-3
clone_size: -
cdr3_nt: TGTGCCACCAGTAAGAGATCGGGAGGGGCCGCGACAGATACGCAGTATTTT
cdr3_aa: CATSKRSGGAATDTQYF

v_call: TRBV6-6
d_call: -
j_call: TRBJ1-3
clone_size: few
cdr3_nt: TGTGCCAGTGCACAGGCAAGCTCTGGAAACACCATATATTTT
cdr3_aa: CASAQASSGNTIYF

v_call: TRBV4-3
d_call: -
j_call: TRBJ2-1
clone_size: -
cdr3_nt: TGCGCCAGCAGCCAAGAGGGCAGGGGTAATGAGCAGTTCTTC
cdr3_aa: CASSQEGRGNEQFF

v_call: TRBV11-2
d_call: -
j_call: TRBJ2-3
clone_size: few
cdr3_nt: TGTGCCAGCAGCTTAAGGGGCAGGGGAGGGACAGATACGCAGTATTTT
cdr3_aa: CASSLRGRGGTDTQYF

v_call: TRBV3-1/TRBV3-2
d_call: TRBD2
j_call: TRBJ2-1
clone_size: -
cdr3_nt: TGTGCCAGCAGCCGGGGCGGGAGTAATGAGCAGTTCTTC
cdr3_aa: CASSRGGSNEQFF

v_call: TRBV28
d_call: -
j_call: TRBJ2-7
clone_size: -
cdr3_nt: TGTGCCAGTAGACAGGACATCCGCGAGCAGTACTTC
cdr3_aa: CASRQDIREQYF

v_call: TRBV7-2
d_call: TRBD2
j_call: TRBJ2-2
clone_size: few
cdr3_nt: TGTGCCAGCAGCCCCCCGGGACTAGCGGGTACCGGGGAGCTGTTTTTT
cdr3_aa: CASSPPGLAGTGELFF

v_call: TRBV6-5
d_call: -
j_call: TRBJ1-4
clone_size: -
cdr3_nt: TGTGCCAGCAGTTCCCGTCCGGGAAAACTGTTTTTT
cdr3_aa: CASSSRPGKLFF

v_call: TRBV7-9
d_call: -
j_call: TRBJ2-1
clone_size: -
cdr3_nt: TGTGCCAGCAGCGTTGACTTCAACGAGCAGTTCTTC
cdr3_aa: CASSVDFNEQFF

v_call: TRBV5-4
d_call: -
j_call: TRBJ1-2
clone_size: -
cdr3_nt: TGTGCCAGCACACAGGGAGCCCGCAATGGCTACACCTTC
cdr3_aa: CASTQGARNGYTF

v_call: TRBV27
d_call: -
j_call: TRBJ1-5
clone_size: -
cdr3_nt: TGTGCCAGCACAGCTCAGGGGAAAGGTCAGCCCCAGCATTTT
cdr3_aa: CASTAQGKGQPQHF

v_call: TRBV29-1
d_call: TRBD1
j_call: TRBJ1-1
clone_size: -
cdr3_nt: TGCAGCGTGCGACAGGGGAGCACTGAAGTTTTCTTT
cdr3_aa: CSVRQGSTEVFF

v_call: TRBV12-3/TRBV12-4
d_call: -
j_call: TRBJ1-5
clone_size: -
cdr3_nt: TGTGCCAGCACCCAGGGTGACAATCAGCCCCAGCATTTT
cdr3_aa: CASTQGDNQPQHF